This T cell receptor (beta chain) is drawn from a study of identical twins. TCRdb re-derived calls from the 5' RACE reads in MiXCR, one entry per CDR3 protein. The sample carries approximately 680,000 distinct CDR3 sequences, about 7.6% recorded once. CDR3 size: 15 residues. V was cut by 1 base and J by 3 bases, with 13 bases left in between. Germline V CDR1 and CDR2: DFQATT, SNEGSKA (reference sequence). This clonotype was recorded a few times. The same specimen was also included in a second study, on yellow fever vaccine responses in identical twins.

Sequencing was done on a sample of PBMCs. The chain joins TRBV20-1 to TRBJ1-5, with a tentative D call TRBD1 (6 bases). The TCR was taken from a woman between 18 and 29 years old in good health. In nucleotides, the CDR3 is TGCAGTGCTAGAGGCCCTGGACAGCCCAATCAGCCCCAGCATTTT. It specifies CSARGPGQPNQPQHF.